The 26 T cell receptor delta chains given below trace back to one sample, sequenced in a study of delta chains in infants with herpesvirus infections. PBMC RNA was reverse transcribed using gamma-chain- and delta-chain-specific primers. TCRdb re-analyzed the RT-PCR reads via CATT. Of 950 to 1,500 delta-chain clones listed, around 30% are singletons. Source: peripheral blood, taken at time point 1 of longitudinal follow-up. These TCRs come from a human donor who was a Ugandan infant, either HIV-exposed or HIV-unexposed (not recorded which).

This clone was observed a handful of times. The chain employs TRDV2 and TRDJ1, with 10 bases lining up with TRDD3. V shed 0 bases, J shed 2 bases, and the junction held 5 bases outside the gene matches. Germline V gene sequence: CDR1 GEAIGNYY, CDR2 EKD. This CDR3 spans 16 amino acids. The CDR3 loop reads CACDTVILGDTDKLIF. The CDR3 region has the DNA TGTGCCTGTGACACCGTTATACTGGGGGATACCGATAAACTCATCTTT.

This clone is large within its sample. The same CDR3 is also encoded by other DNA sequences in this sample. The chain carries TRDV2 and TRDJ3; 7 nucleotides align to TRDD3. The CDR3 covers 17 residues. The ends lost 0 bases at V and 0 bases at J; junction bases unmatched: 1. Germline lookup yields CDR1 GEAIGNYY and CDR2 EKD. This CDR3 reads CACDTWGSSWDTRQMFF. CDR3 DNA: TGTGCCTGTGACACCTGGGGGAGCTCCTGGGACACCCGACAGATGTTTTTC.

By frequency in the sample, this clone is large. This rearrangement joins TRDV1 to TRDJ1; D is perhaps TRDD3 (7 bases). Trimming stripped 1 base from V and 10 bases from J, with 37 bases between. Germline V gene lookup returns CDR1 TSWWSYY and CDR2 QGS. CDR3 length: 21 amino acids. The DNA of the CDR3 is TGTGCTCTTGGGGAACCAGGTCCTACCCCTGGCTGGGGGCCCCCCCGGGTAACACTCATCTTT. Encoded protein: CALGEPGPTPGWGPPRVTLIF.

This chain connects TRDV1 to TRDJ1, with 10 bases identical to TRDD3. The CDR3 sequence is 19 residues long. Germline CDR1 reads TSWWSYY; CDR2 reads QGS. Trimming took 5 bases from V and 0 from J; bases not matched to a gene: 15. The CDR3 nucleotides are TGTGCTCTTGGGCCTCCCTACTGGGGGATTCCCCTGTACACCGATAAACTCATCTTT. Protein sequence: CALGPPYWGIPLYTDKLIF.

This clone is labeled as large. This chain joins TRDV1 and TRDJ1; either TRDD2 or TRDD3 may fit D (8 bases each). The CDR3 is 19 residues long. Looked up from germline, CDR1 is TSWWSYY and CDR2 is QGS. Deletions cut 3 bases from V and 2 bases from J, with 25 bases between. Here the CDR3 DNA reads TGTGCTCTTGGGGATTATACTTCCTACCCATACTGGGGGACCGATAAACTCATCTTT. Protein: CALGDYTSYPYWGTDKLIF.

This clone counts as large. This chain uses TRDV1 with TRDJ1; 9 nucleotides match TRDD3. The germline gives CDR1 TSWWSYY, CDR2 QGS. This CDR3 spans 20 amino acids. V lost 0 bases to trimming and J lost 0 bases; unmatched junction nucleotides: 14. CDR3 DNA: TGTGCTCTTGGGGAACTTGACCTACGGGATTACTGGGGGAACACCGATAAACTCATCTTT. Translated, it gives CALGELDLRDYWGNTDKLIF.

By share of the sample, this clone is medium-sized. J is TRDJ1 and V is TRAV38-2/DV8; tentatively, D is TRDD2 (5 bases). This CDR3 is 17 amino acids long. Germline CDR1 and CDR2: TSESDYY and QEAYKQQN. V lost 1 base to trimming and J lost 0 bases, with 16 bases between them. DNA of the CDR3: TGTGCTTATAGGAGCTGGGTTCCCCTTCTGGACACCGATAAACTCATCTTT. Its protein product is CAYRSWVPLLDTDKLIF.

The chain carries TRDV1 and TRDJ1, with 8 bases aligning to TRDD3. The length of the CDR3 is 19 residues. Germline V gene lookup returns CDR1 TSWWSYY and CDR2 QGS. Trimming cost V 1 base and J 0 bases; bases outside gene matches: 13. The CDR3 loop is CALGEPPRYLGEYTDKLIF. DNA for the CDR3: TGTGCTCTTGGGGAACCTCCCCGTTACCTGGGGGAATACACCGATAAACTCATCTTT.

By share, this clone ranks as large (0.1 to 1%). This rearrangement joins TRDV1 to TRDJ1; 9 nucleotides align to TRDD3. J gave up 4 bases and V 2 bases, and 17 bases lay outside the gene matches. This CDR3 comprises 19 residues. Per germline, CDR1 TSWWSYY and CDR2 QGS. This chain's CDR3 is CALGEGLGVLGDPRDKLIF. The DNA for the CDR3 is TGTGCTCTTGGGGAAGGCTTGGGAGTACTGGGGGACCCGCGCGATAAACTCATCTTT.

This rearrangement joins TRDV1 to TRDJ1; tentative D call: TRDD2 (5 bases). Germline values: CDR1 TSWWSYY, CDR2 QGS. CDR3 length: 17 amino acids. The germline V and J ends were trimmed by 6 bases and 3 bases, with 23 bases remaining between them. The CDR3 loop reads CALGEPLFLTNADKLIF. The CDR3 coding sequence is TGTGCTCTTGGAGAGCCGCTGTTCCTGACTAACGCCGATAAACTCATCTTT.

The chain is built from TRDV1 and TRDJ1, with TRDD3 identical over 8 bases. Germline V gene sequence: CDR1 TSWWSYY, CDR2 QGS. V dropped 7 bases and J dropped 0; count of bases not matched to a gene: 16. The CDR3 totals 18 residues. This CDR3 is CALAGRLGVLLYTDKLIF. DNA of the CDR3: TGTGCTCTTGCCGGACGACTGGGGGTTCTCCTGTACACCGATAAACTCATCTTT.

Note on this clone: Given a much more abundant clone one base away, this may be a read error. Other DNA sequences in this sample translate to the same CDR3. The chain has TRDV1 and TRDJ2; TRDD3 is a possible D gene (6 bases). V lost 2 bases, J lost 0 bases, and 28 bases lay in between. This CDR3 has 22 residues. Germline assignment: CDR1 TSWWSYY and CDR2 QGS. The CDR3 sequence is CALGETPAGSGDADALTAQLFF. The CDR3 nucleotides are TGTGCTCTTGGGGAAACCCCCGCGGGTTCTGGGGATGCTGACGCTTTGACAGCACAACTCTTCTTT.

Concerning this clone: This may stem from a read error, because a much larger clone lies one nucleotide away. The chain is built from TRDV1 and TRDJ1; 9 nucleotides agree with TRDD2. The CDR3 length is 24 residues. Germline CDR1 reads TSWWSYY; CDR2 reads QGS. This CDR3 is CALGELLYPPSYLLGKPYTNKLIF. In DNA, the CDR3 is TGTGCTCTTGGGGAACTACTTTACCCGCCTTCCTACTTACTGGGGAAGCCGTACACCAATAAACTCATCTTT.

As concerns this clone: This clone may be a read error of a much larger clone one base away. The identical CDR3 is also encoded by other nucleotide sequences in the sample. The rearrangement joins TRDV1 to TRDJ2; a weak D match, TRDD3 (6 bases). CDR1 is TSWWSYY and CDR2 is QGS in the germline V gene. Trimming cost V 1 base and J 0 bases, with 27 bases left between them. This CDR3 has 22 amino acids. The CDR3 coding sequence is TGTGCTCTTGGGGAACCTGAATCTAAGGCCTTCTGGGGTCTAGCTTTGACAGCACAACTCTTCTTT. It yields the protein CALGEPESKAFWGLALTAQLFF.

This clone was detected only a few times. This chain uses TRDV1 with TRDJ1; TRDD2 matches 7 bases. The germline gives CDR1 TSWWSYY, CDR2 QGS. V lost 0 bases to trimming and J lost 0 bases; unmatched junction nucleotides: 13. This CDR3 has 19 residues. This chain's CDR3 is CALGELSYLKYGYTDKLIF. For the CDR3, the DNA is TGTGCTCTTGGGGAACTTTCCTACCTCAAGTACGGGTACACCGATAAACTCATCTTT.

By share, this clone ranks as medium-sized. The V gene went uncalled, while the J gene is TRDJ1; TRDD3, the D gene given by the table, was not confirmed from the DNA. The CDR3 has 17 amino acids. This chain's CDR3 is CATDARWGILYTDKLIF. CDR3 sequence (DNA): TGTGCTACGGACGCTCGCTGGGGGATCTTGTACACCGATAAACTCATCTTT.

The CDR3 DNA reads as TGTGCTCTTGGGGAAAGGACCCTACGCCCGGTACTGGGGGACACCCCCGATAAACTCATCTTT. Translating gives CALGERTLRPVLGDTPDKLIF. The chain links TRDV1 to TRDJ1, with TRDD3 identical over 9 bases. J lost 3 bases, V lost 2 bases, and 22 bases had no gene match. The CDR3 sequence is 21 residues long. From germline, CDR1 is TSWWSYY and CDR2 QGS.

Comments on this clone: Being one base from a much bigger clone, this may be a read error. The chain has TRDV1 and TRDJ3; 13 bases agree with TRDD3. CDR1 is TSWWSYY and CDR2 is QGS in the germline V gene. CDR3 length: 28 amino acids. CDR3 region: CALGELRPSPRGTGGYGISSWGTRQMFF. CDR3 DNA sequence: TGTGCTCTTGGGGAACTCCGGCCTTCCCCGAGGGGGACTGGGGGATACGGGATAAGCTCCTGGGGCACCCGACAGATGTTTTTC.

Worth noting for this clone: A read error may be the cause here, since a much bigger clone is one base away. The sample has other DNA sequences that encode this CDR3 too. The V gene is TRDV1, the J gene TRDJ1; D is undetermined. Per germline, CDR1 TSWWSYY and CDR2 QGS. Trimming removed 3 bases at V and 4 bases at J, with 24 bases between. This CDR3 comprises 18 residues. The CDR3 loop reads CALGEPPPGISSRDKLIF. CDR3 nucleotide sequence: TGTGCTCTTGGGGAGCCGCCACCAGGTATCTCGAGCCGCGATAAACTCATCTTT.

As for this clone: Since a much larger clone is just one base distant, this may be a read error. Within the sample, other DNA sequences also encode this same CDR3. The CDR3 DNA reads TGTGCCTGTGACAGTACTGGGGGATACTCCTGGGATACCCGACAGATGTTTTTC. Translation: CACDSTGGYSWDTRQMFF. The rearrangement uses TRDV2 and TRDJ3; 12 positions agree with TRDD3. The CDR3 extends over 18 amino acids. Germline CDR1 reads GEAIGNYY; CDR2 reads EKD.

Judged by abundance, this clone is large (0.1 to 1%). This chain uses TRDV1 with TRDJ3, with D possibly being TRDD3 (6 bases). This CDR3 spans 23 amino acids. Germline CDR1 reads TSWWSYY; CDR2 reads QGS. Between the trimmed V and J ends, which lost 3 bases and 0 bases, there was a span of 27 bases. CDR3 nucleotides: TGTGCTCTTGGGGATTTGACGGAGAGCCGAGACTGGGTAGTCTCCTGGGACACCCGACAGATGTTTTTC. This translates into CALGDLTESRDWVVSWDTRQMFF.

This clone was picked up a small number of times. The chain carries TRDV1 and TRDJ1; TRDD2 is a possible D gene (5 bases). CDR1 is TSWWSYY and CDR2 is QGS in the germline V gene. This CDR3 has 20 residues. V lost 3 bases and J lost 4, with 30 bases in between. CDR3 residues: CALGESFPQTPSGGFDKLIF. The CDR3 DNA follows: TGTGCTCTTGGGGAGTCTTTCCCTCAAACCCCTTCTGGCGGTTTCGATAAACTCATCTTT.

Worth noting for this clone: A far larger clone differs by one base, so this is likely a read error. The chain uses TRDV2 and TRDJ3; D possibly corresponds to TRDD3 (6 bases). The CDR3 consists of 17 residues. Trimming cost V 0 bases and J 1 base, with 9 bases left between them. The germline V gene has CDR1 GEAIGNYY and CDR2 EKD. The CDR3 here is CACDTAGESWDTRQMFF. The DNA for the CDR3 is TGTGCCTGTGACACCGCTGGGGAATCCTGGGACACCCGACAGATGTTTTTC.

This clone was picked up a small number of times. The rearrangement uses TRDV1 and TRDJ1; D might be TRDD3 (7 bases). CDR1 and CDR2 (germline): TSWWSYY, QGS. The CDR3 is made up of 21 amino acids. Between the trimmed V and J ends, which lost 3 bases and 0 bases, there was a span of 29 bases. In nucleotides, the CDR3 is TGTGCTCTTGGGGATCCTACACTGGGGATAGGACGAAGGCAGTACACCGATAAACTCATCTTT. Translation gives CALGDPTLGIGRRQYTDKLIF.

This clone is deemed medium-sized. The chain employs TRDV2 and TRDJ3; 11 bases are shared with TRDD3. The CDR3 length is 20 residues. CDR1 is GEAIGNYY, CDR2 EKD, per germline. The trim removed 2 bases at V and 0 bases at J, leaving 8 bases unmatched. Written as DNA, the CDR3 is TGTGCCTGTGACATATTACTGGGGGATAAAAGCTCCTGGGACACCCGACAGATGTTTTTC. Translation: CACDILLGDKSSWDTRQMFF.

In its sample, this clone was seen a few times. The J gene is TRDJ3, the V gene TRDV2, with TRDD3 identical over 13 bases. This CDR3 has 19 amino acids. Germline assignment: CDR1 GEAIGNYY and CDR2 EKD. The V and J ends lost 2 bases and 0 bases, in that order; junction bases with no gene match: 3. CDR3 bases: TGTGCCTGTGACATACTGGGGGATACGAGCTCCTGGGACACCCGACAGATGTTTTTC. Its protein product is CACDILGDTSSWDTRQMFF.